This T cell receptor (beta chain) derives from a study of identical twins. The authors used template switching to add a universal primer site and gave cDNA unique molecular identifiers. From the 5' RACE reads, TCRdb called clonotypes with MiXCR, one entry per CDR3 protein. The repertoire holds roughly 480,000 distinct CDR3 sequences, with approximately 25% as singletons. Germline CDR1 is SNHLY and CDR2 is FYNNEI. V was cut by 6 bases and J by 3 bases, with 11 bases left in between. This CDR3 has 13 residues. In addition, the sample was reused for a study of T cells expressing NK-cell markers.

The chain joins TRBV2 to TRBJ1-1; D ambiguous. Input material: CD4+ T cells sorted from blood. The clonotype was recovered from a woman under 30 in good health. CDR3 residues: CASSDDGHTEAFF. The CDR3 DNA is TGTGCCAGCAGCGATGACGGACACACTGAAGCTTTCTTT.